These 4 T cell receptor beta chains were sequenced from one sample in a study of post-analysis software for immune sequencing data. Study results and limitations: Among five TRBV segments more frequent in patients than controls were TRBV5-6, TRBV5-1 and TRBV20-1.

Which antigens these TCRs recognize remains unknown. cDNA libraries for TCR beta contained unique molecular identifiers. Using its own MiXCR run on the PCR reads, TCRdb lists one record per CDR3 protein. The data hold about 560,000 distinct CDR3 sequences, with 44% observed a single time. The sequenced sample consisted of blood. The receptors originated from a girl under 18 with multiple sclerosis.

The V and J genes are TRBV12-3 or TRBV12-4 and TRBJ2-1, with TRBD2 matching over 8 bases. The CDR3 covers 15 residues. V was pared by 5 bases and J by 4 bases, with 7 bases of the junction left unmatched. This CDR3 reads CASSPSGLVYNEQFF. CDR3 in DNA: TGTGCCAGCAGTCCTTCGGGACTAGTTTACAATGAGCAGTTCTTC.

Here the CDR3 DNA reads TGTGCCATCAGTGAGCCGACTAGCGGGAGAAATGAGCAGTTCTTC. This encodes CAISEPTSGRNEQFF. This chain connects TRBV10-3 to TRBJ2-1; 12 bases are a match to TRBD2. V shed 2 bases and J 7 bases; nucleotides not matched to a gene: 3. The germline V gene has CDR1 ENHRY and CDR2 SYGVKD. This CDR3 spans 15 amino acids.

This clonotype has only a few counts. The genes are TRBV5-5 and TRBJ2-1; D is undetermined. V lost 0 bases and J 10 bases, leaving 20 bases between the germline ends. In germline, CDR1 is SGHKS, CDR2 YYEKEE (reference sequence). The CDR3 length is 16 residues. DNA for the CDR3: TGTGCCAGCAGCTTGGTGGTCCGGACCAGCCCCGGGGAGCAGTTCTTC. It encodes CASSLVVRTSPGEQFF.

V is TRBV20-1 and J is TRBJ2-3; D gene uncertain. This CDR3 comprises 15 residues. CDR1 is DFQATT and CDR2 is SNEGSKA in the germline V gene (reference sequence). V dropped 4 bases and J dropped 0 bases, with 14 bases sitting between them. CDR3 nucleotides: TGCAGTGCTACCCAGCACCTCGACAGCACAGATACGCAGTATTTT. Its translation is CSATQHLDSTDTQYF.